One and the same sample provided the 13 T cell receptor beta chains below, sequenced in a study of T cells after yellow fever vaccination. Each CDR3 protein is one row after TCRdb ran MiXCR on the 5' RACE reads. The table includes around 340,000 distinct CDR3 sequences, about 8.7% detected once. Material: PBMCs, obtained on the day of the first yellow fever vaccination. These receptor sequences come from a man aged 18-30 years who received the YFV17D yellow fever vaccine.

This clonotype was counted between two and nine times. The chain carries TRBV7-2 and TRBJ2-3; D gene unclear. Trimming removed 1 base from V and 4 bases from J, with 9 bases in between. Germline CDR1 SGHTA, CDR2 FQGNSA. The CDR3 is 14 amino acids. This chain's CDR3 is CASSLGLWADTQYF. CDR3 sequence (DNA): TGTGCCAGCAGCTTAGGTTTGTGGGCAGATACGCAGTATTTT.

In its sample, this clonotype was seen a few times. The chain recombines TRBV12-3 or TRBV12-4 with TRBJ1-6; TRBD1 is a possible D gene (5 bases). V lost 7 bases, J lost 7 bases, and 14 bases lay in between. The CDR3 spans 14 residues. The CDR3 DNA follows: TGTGCCAGCACCCTGAGCCGGGGGAATTCACCCCTCCACTTT. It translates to CASTLSRGNSPLHF.

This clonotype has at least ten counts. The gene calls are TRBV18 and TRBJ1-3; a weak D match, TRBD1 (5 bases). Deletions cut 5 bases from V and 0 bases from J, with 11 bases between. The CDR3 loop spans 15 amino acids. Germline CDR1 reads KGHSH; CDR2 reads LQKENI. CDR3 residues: CASSGGTASGNTIYF. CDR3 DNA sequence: TGTGCCAGCTCAGGCGGGACGGCCTCTGGAAACACCATATATTTT.

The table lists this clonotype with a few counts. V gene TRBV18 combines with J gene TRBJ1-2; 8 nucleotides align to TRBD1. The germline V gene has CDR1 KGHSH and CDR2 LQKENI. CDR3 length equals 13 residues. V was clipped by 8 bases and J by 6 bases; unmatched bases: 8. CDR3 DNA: TGTGCCAGCACCCCTGACAGGGGAAATGGCTACACCTTC. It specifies CASTPDRGNGYTF.

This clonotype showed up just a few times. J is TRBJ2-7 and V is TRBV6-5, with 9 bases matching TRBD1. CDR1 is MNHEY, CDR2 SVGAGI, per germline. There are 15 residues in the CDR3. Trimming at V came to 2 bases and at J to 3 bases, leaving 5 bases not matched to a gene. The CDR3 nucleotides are TGTGCCAGCAGTTACGAGGGACAGGGCCTCTACGAGCAGTACTTC. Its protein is CASSYEGQGLYEQYF.

The CDR3 DNA sequence: TGTGCCAGCAGTCTCGGGGTAGTCAATCAGCCCCAGCATTTT. This sequence encodes CASSLGVVNQPQHF. The chain joins TRBV12-3 or TRBV12-4 to TRBJ1-5; no reliable D call. V was trimmed by 5 bases and J by 3 bases, leaving 11 bases between them. The CDR3 runs 14 residues.

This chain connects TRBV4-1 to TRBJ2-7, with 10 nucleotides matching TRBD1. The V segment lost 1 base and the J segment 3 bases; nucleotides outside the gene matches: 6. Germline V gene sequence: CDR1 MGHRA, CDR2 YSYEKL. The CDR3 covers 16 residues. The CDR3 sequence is CASSQVDRGGVYEQYV. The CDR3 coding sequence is TGCGCCAGCAGCCAAGTGGACAGGGGGGGAGTCTACGAGCAGTACGTC.

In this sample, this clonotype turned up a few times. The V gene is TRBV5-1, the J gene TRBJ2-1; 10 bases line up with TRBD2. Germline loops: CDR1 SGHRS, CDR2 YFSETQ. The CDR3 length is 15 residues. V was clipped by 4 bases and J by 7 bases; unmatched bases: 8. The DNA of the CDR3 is TGCGCCAGCAGCCACGTTAGCGGGGGGATGAATGAGCAGTTCTTC. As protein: CASSHVSGGMNEQFF.

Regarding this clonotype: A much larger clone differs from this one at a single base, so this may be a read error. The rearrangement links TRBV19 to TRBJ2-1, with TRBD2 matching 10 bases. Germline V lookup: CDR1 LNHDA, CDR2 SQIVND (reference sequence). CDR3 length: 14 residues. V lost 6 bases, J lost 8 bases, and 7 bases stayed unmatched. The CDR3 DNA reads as TGTGCCAGTAGGCCGGGACTAGCGAACGATGAGCAGTTCTTC. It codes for CASRPGLANDEQFF. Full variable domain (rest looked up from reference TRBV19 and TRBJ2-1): DGGITQSPKYLFRKEGQNVTLSCEQNLNHDAMYWYRQDPGQGLRLIYYSQIVNDFQKGDIAEGYSVSREKKESFPLTVTSAQKNPTAFYLCASRPGLANDEQFFGPGTRLTVL.

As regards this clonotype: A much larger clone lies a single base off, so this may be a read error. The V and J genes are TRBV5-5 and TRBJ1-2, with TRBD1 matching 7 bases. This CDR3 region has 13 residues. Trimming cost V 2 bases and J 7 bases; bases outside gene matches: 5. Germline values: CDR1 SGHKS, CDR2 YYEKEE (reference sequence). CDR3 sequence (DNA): TGTGCCAGCAGCTTTGACAGGGCCTGTGGCTACACCTTC. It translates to CASSFDRACGYTF. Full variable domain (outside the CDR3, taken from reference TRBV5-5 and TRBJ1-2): DAGVTQSPTHLIKTRGQQVTLRCSPISGHKSVSWYQQVLGQGPQFIFQYYEKEERGRGNFPDRFSARQFPNYSSELNVNALLLGDSALYLCASSFDRACGYTFGSGTRLTVV.

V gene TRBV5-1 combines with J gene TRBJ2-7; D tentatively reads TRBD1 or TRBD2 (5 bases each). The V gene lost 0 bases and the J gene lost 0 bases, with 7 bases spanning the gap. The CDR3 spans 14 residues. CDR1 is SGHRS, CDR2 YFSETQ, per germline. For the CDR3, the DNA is TGCGCCAGCAGCTTGGTGGGGGACTCCTACGAGCAGTACTTC. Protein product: CASSLVGDSYEQYF.

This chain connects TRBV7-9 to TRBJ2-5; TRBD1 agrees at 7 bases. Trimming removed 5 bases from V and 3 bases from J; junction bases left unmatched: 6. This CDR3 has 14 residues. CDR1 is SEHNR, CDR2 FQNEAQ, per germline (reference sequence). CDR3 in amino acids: CASSPRQGKETQYF. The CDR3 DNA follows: TGTGCCAGCAGCCCTAGACAGGGTAAAGAGACCCAGTACTTC.

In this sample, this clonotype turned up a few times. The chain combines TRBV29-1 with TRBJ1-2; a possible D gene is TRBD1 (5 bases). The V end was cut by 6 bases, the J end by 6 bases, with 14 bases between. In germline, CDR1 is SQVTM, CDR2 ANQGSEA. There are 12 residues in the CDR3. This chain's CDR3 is CSVESGADGYTF. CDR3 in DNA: TGCAGCGTAGAAAGCGGGGCTGATGGCTACACCTTC.